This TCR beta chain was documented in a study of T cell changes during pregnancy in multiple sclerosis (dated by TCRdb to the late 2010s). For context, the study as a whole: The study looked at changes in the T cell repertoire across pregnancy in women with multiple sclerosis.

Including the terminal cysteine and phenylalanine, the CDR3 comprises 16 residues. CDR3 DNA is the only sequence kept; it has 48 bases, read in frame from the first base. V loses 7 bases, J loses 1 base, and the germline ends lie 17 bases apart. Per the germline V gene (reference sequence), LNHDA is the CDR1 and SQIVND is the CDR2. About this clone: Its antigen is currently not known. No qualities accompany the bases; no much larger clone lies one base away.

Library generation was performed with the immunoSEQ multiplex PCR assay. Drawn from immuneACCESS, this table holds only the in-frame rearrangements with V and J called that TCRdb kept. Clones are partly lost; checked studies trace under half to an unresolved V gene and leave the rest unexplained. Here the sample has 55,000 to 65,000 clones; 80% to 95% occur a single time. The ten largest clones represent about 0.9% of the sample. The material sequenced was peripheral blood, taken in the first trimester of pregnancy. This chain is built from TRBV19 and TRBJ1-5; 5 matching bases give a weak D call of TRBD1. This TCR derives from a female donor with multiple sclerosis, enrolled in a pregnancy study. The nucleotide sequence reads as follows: TGTGCCAGTACCATCGGGGCGGGGACGAGCAATCAGCCCCAGCATTTT. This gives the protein CASTIGAGTSNQPQHF.